These 23 T cell receptor beta chains originate from one sample sequenced in a study of early T cells in non-severe SARS-CoV-2 infection. TCRdb ran MiXCR on the 5' RACE reads and lists one entry per CDR3 protein. The sample comprises 90,000 to 120,000 distinct CDR3 sequences, approximately 12% of which are singletons, and 7.6% rests with the top ten. The sequencing input was whole blood. These receptors came from an adult who was a healthcare worker with PCR-confirmed SARS-CoV-2 infection or an uninfected control (not recorded which).

There are many counts of this clonotype. V gene TRBV7-9 combines with J gene TRBJ1-5, with a possible D match to TRBD1 (5 bases). Trimming took off 5 bases at V and 0 bases at J, with 11 bases between the two ends. From germline, CDR1 is SEHNR and CDR2 FQNEAQ (reference sequence). This CDR3 region has 15 residues. The CDR3 sequence is CASSQTTDSNQPQHF. The DNA of the CDR3 is TGTGCCAGCAGCCAGACGACAGATAGCAATCAGCCCCAGCATTTT.

This clonotype was detected a few times. The rearrangement joins TRBV6-2 or TRBV6-3 to TRBJ2-7, with 7 bases lining up with TRBD1. This CDR3 comprises 14 residues. Germline CDR1 is MNHEY and CDR2 is SVGEGT. The ends lost 6 bases at V and 5 bases at J; junction bases unmatched: 10. The DNA of the CDR3 is TGTGCCAGCAGGCCCGGGACAGAATCCGACGAGCAGTACTTC. This sequence encodes CASRPGTESDEQYF.

CDR3 DNA: TGTGCCAGCAGCCGTCGCCGGAGCAACACCGGGGAGCTGTTTTTT. This sequence encodes CASSRRRSNTGELFF. The chain uses TRBV7-2 and TRBJ2-2; no definite D call. This CDR3 has 15 residues. Germline CDR1 is SGHTA and CDR2 is FQGNSA. Trimming took 5 bases from V and 2 from J, leaving 12 bases between them.

This clonotype was counted ten times or more. CDR3 nucleotide sequence: TGCGCCAGCAGCCAAGAGTACAGGGGGTTTCGGCCCCAGCATTTT. Translation: CASSQEYRGFRPQHF. The chain joins TRBV4-1 to TRBJ1-5; 8 bases match TRBD1. This CDR3 spans 15 amino acids. The germline V gene encodes CDR1 MGHRA and CDR2 YSYEKL. Trimming removed 0 bases from V and 9 bases from J; junction bases left unmatched: 7.

The chain links TRBV20-1 to TRBJ1-1, with no clear D. Trimming cost V 5 bases and J 7 bases, with 17 bases left between them. Germline V gene sequence: CDR1 DFQATT, CDR2 SNEGSKA (reference sequence). The CDR3 is 13 amino acids. The CDR3 loop is CSALPGPGDEAFF. CDR3 in DNA: TGCAGTGCTCTCCCCGGGCCCGGCGATGAAGCTTTCTTT.

This clonotype came up a few times. The rearrangement uses TRBV9 and TRBJ1-5; D is uncertain. Looked up from germline, CDR1 is SGDLS and CDR2 is YYNGEE. This CDR3 is built from 15 residues. Trimming cost V 0 bases and J 6 bases, with 13 bases left between them. Here the CDR3 DNA reads TGTGCCAGCAGCGTAGGGGCAGTGATCGGTCAGCCCCAGCATTTT. It codes for CASSVGAVIGQPQHF.

The J gene is TRBJ2-5, the V gene TRBV7-7, with a weak D call TRBD2 (5 bases). The CDR3 covers 13 residues. CDR1 SSHAT and CDR2 FNYEAQ come from the germline V gene (reference sequence). Trimming cost V 5 bases and J 2 bases, with 9 bases left between them. The DNA for the CDR3 is TGTGCCAGCAGCCTCCGACTACAAGAGACCCAGTACTTC. This codes for CASSLRLQETQYF.

The chain joins TRBV6-5 to TRBJ2-1; D is perhaps TRBD2 (5 bases). The germline V gene has CDR1 MNHEY and CDR2 SVGAGI. The V gene lost 8 bases and the J gene lost 2 bases, with 13 bases spanning the gap. This CDR3 has 14 amino acids. The CDR3 is CASAPRVAYNEQFF. CDR3 DNA sequence: TGTGCCAGCGCCCCGAGGGTCGCCTACAATGAGCAGTTCTTC.

This clonotype was observed many times. The chain employs TRBV28 and TRBJ2-1, with D perhaps TRBD2 (5 bases). Germline CDR1 MDHEN, CDR2 SYDVKM. The V end was cut by 2 bases, the J end by 14 bases, with 13 bases between. The CDR3 has 12 residues. CDR3 nucleotides: TGTGCCAGCAGTTTACGGGTCGCCGGGGAGTTCTTC. Protein sequence: CASSLRVAGEFF.

This clonotype was seen ten or more times. The chain has TRBV28 and TRBJ1-5, with TRBD1 identical over 8 bases. V lost 7 bases and J lost 3; bases outside the gene matches: 2. CDR3 length: 13 amino acids. Germline assignment: CDR1 MDHEN and CDR2 SYDVKM. The CDR3 DNA follows: TGTGCCAGCACCCAGGGGGCCAATCAGCCCCAGCATTTT. Its protein product is CASTQGANQPQHF. Based on the CDR3 plus reference TRBV28 and TRBJ1-5, the full variable domain is DVKVTQSSRYLVKRTGEKVFLECVQDMDHENMFWYRQDPGLGLRLIYFSYDVKMKEKGDIPEGYSVSREKKERFSLILESASTNQTSMYLCASTQGANQPQHFGDGTRLSIL.

This clonotype has ten or more counts. The chain links TRBV6-5 to TRBJ2-1; 9 bases map to TRBD2. The CDR3 is 15 amino acids. The V gene end was trimmed by 5 bases and the J gene end by 2 bases; junction bases not matched to a gene: 4. Germline values: CDR1 MNHEY, CDR2 SVGAGI. The CDR3 DNA follows: TGTGCCAGCAGTCTCCAGCGGGAGGCCTACAATGAGCAGTTCTTC. As protein: CASSLQREAYNEQFF.

This clonotype was recorded at least ten times. The J gene is TRBJ1-1, the V gene TRBV9; 8 bases match TRBD1. The CDR3 has 14 amino acids. Unmatched junction bases numbered 7, after V lost 3 bases and J lost 6 bases. Germline V lookup: CDR1 SGDLS, CDR2 YYNGEE. The CDR3 reads CASSASSGGPEAFF. CDR3 DNA sequence: TGTGCCAGCAGCGCCTCGTCAGGGGGCCCTGAAGCTTTCTTT.

This rearrangement joins TRBV12-3 or TRBV12-4 to TRBJ2-3; D not resolved. The CDR3 spans 14 residues. Trimming pared 2 bases from V and 1 base from J, leaving 7 bases between. The DNA of the CDR3 is TGTGCCAGCAGTTTATTAAAGCGCACAGATACGCAGTATTTT. Its translation is CASSLLKRTDTQYF.

The rearrangement joins TRBV7-6 to TRBJ1-1, with no clear D. V shed 5 bases and J shed 1 base, with 14 bases lying between them. The germline CDR1 and CDR2 sequences are SGHVS and FNYEAQ. This CDR3 comprises 15 residues. CDR3 sequence (DNA): TGTGCCAGCAGCCCCACTCGAGTTCGGAACACTGAAGCTTTCTTT. This sequence encodes CASSPTRVRNTEAFF.

There are many counts of this clonotype. The genes are TRBV11-2 and TRBJ2-1; 14 bases are shared with TRBD2. V shed 4 bases, J shed 8 bases, and the junction held 22 bases outside the gene matches. This CDR3 spans 21 amino acids. The germline V gene encodes CDR1 SGHAT and CDR2 FQNNGV. For the CDR3, the DNA is TGTGCCAGCAGCTCGATCCGGGGGACGGGACTAGCGGGAGTGGGAATCGATGAGCAGTTCTTC. This encodes CASSSIRGTGLAGVGIDEQFF.

This clonotype came up a few times. The rearrangement joins TRBV9 to TRBJ2-1; 8 bases line up with TRBD2. The CDR3 totals 14 residues. Germline V gene sequence: CDR1 SGDLS, CDR2 YYNGEE. V dropped 3 bases and J dropped 7; count of bases not matched to a gene: 6. The CDR3 protein is CASSDGRANNEQFF. For the CDR3, the DNA is TGTGCCAGCAGCGACGGGAGGGCCAATAATGAGCAGTTCTTC. Together with reference TRBV9 and TRBJ2-1, the CDR3 gives the full variable domain: DSGVTQTPKHLITATGQRVTLRCSPRSGDLSVYWYQQSLDQGLQFLIQYYNGEERAKGNILERFSAQQFPDLHSELNLSSLELGDSALYFCASSDGRANNEQFFGPGTRLTVL.

V is TRBV6-4 and J is TRBJ1-6; 11 nucleotides align to TRBD1. The CDR3 loop spans 19 amino acids. The ends lost 8 bases at V and 0 bases at J; junction bases unmatched: 12. The germline CDR1 and CDR2 sequences are MRHNA and SNTAGT. CDR3 in amino acids: CASRCRDRGVSSYNSPLHF. For the CDR3, the DNA is TGTGCCAGCCGTTGCCGGGACAGGGGGGTCAGCTCCTATAATTCACCCCTCCACTTT.

About this clonotype itself: The junction and the germline gene differ at one end; a read error may be behind it. The chain links TRBV2 to TRBJ1-3, with a possible D match to TRBD1 (5 bases). In germline, CDR1 is SNHLY, CDR2 FYNNEI. The CDR3 loop spans 15 amino acids. This CDR3 is CASRESRVAGNSIYF. CDR3 DNA sequence: TGTGCCAGCAGGGAATCCAGGGTAGCAGGAAACTCCATATATTTT.

This clonotype appeared a few times. The chain combines TRBV5-1 with TRBJ2-3, with 10 bases lining up with TRBD1. Germline CDR1 and CDR2: SGHRS and YFSETQ. CDR3 length: 14 amino acids. V shed 2 bases, J shed 4 bases, and the junction held 1 base outside the gene matches. The CDR3 loop is CASSFGQGADTQYF. The CDR3 bases are TGCGCCAGCAGCTTTGGACAGGGGGCAGATACGCAGTATTTT.

The chain combines TRBV7-2 with TRBJ2-7, with D possibly being TRBD1 (6 bases). CDR1 is SGHTA and CDR2 is FQGNSA in the germline V gene. This CDR3 spans 14 amino acids. Trimming left V 1 base short and J 2 bases short, with 9 bases between. This chain's CDR3 is CASSLEQGTYEQYF. CDR3 bases: TGTGCCAGCAGCTTAGAGCAGGGGACCTACGAGCAGTACTTC.

This clonotype was observed at least ten times. J is TRBJ2-7 and V is TRBV28; TRBD2 matches at 9 bases. This CDR3 has 12 residues. The V gene end was trimmed by 9 bases and the J gene end by 3 bases; junction bases not matched to a gene: 3. Germline CDR1 and CDR2: MDHEN and SYDVKM. The CDR3 region is CASTSGFYEQYF. CDR3 nucleotide sequence: TGTGCCAGTACTAGCGGGTTCTACGAGCAGTACTTC. Together with reference TRBV28 and TRBJ2-7, the CDR3 gives the full variable domain: DVKVTQSSRYLVKRTGEKVFLECVQDMDHENMFWYRQDPGLGLRLIYFSYDVKMKEKGDIPEGYSVSREKKERFSLILESASTNQTSMYLCASTSGFYEQYFGPGTRLTVT.

The chain joins TRBV7-9 to TRBJ1-1; 10 bases agree with TRBD1. The trim removed 4 bases at V and 6 bases at J, leaving 11 bases unmatched. Germline V CDR1 and CDR2: SEHNR, FQNEAQ (reference sequence). The CDR3 has 16 residues. The CDR3 is CASSSKMTGGAPEAFF. Here the CDR3 DNA reads TGTGCCAGCAGCTCAAAGATGACAGGGGGCGCCCCTGAAGCTTTCTTT.

This clonotype came up many times. This sequence joins TRBV27 and TRBJ2-6, with D unresolved. The CDR3 spans 16 residues. Germline values: CDR1 MNHEY, CDR2 SMNVEV (reference sequence). V was clipped by 2 bases and J by 3 bases, with 11 bases between them. The CDR3 DNA sequence: TGTGCCAGCAGTTTAAAAAGTCGGGTTGGGGCCAACGTCCTGACTTTC. Translating it yields CASSLKSRVGANVLTF.